Below, one T cell receptor (beta chain) is given with its context. All patients were mismatch repair deficient, assessed by either PCR or immunohistochemistry. Three pembrolizumab responders had their TCRs sequenced. Some clones are missing from TCRdb's copy, which holds only in-frame ones; the method was immunoSEQ multiplex PCR. The sample lists about 51,000 clones, 81% occurring once. The data were taken from a study of PD-1 blockade in mismatch repair-deficient tumors. Turning to the study itself: Patients had roughly twelve mismatch repair-deficient cancer types, all previously treated and progressing.

J was trimmed by 0 bases and V by 3 bases; bases with no gene match: 0. Germline loops: CDR1 SGHTA, CDR2 FQGTGA. CDR3 length: 14 amino acids. This receptor was obtained from an adult with mismatch repair-deficient cancer. The sample here was peripheral blood, taken approximately 18 weeks after starting pembrolizumab. J is TRBJ2-5 and V is TRBV7-3; TRBD2 matches at 8 bases. The CDR3 DNA reads as TGTGCCAGCAGCTTCGGGAGGGACCAAGAGACCCAGTACTTC. This gives the protein CASSFGRDQETQYF.